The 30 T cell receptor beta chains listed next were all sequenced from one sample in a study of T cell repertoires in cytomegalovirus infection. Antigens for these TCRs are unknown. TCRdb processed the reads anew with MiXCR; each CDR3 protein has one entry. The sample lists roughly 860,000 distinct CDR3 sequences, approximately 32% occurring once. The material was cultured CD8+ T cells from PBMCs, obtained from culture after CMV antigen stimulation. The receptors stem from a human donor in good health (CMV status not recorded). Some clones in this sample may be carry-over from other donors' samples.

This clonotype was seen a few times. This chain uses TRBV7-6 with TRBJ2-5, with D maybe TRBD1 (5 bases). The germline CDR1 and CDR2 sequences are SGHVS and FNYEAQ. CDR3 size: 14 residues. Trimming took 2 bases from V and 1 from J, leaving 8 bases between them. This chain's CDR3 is CASSLPRVQETQYF. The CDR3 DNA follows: TGTGCCAGCAGCTTACCCAGGGTCCAAGAGACCCAGTACTTC.

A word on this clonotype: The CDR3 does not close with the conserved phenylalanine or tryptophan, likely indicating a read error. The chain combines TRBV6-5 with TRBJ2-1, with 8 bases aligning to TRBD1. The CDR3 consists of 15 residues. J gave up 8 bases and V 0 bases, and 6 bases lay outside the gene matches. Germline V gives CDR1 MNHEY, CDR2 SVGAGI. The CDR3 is CASSYSPGGWDEQFL. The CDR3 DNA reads TGTGCCAGCAGTTACTCCCCAGGGGGCTGGGATGAGCAGTTCCTC.

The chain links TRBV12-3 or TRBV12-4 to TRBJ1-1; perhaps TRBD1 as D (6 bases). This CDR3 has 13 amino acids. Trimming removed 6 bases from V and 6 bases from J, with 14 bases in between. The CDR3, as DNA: TGTGCCAGCAGCTCAGGGGCTGACGCTGAAGCTTTCTTT. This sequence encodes CASSSGADAEAFF.

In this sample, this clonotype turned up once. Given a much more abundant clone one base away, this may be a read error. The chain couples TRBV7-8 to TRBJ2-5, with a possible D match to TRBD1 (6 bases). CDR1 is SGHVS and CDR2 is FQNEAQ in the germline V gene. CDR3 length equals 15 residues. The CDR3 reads CASSPLDWGQETQCF. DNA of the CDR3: TGTGCCAGCAGCCCGCTGGATTGGGGGCAGGAGACCCAGTGCTTC.

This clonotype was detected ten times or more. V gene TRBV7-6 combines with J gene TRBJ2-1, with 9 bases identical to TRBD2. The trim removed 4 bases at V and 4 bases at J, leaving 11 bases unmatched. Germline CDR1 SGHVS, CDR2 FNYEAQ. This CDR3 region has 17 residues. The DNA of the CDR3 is TGTGCCAGCAGCTCGTATAAAGTAGCGGGAGAGTACAATGAGCAGTTCTTC. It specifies CASSSYKVAGEYNEQFF.

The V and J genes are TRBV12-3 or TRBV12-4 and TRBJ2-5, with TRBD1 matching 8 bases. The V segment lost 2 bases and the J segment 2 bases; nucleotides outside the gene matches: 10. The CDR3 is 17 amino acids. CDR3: CASSLLGPDRAQETQYF. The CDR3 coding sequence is TGTGCCAGCAGTTTATTGGGACCGGACAGGGCACAAGAGACCCAGTACTTC.

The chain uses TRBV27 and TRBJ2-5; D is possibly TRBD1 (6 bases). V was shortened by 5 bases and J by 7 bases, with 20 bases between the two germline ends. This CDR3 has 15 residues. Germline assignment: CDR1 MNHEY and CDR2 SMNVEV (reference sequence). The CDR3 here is CASSHLQGPTGTQYF. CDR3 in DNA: TGTGCCAGCAGTCACCTCCAGGGGCCAACGGGGACCCAGTACTTC.

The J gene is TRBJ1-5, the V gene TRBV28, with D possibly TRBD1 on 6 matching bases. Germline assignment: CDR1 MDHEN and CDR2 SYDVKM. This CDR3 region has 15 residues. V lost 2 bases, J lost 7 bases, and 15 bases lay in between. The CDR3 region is CASSLLQGSGQPQHF. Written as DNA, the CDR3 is TGTGCCAGCAGTTTACTACAGGGTTCGGGCCAGCCCCAGCATTTT.

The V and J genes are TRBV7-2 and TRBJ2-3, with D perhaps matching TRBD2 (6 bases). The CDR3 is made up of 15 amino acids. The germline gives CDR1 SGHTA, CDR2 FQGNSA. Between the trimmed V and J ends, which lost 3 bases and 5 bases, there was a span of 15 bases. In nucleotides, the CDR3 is TGTGCCAGCAGCTTGGGGCGGGGAAGGAGAGATACGCAGTATTTT. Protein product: CASSLGRGRRDTQYF. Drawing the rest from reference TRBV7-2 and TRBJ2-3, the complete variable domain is GAGVSQSPSNKVTEKGKDVELRCDPISGHTALYWYRQSLGQGLEFLIYFQGNSAPDKSGLPSDRFSAERTGGSVSTLTIQRTQQEDSAVYLCASSLGRGRRDTQYFGPGTRLTVL.

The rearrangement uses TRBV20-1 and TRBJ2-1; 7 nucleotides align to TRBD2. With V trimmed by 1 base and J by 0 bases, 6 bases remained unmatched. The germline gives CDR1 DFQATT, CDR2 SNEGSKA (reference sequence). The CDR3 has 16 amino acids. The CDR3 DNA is TGCAGTGCTAGAGGCGACGGGGGGAGCTCCTACAATGAGCAGTTCTTC. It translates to CSARGDGGSSYNEQFF.

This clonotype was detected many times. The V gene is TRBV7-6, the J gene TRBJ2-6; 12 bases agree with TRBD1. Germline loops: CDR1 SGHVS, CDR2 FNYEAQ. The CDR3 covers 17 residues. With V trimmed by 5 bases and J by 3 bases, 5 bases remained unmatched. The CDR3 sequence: CASSPGTGGFGANVLTF. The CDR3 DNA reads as TGTGCCAGCAGCCCAGGGACAGGGGGCTTTGGGGCCAACGTCCTGACTTTC.

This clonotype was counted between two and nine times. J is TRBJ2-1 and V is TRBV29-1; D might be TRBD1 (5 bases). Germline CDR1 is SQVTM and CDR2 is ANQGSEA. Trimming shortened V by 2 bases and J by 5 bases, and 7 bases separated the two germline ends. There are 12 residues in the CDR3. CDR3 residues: CSVERGDNEQFF. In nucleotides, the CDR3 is TGCAGCGTTGAAAGGGGCGACAATGAGCAGTTCTTC.

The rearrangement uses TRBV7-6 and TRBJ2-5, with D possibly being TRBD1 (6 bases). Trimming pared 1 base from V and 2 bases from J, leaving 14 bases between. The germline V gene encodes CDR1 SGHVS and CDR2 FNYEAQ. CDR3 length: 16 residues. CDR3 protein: CASSLEVRGEQETQYF. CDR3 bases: TGTGCCAGCAGCTTAGAGGTCAGGGGAGAGCAAGAGACCCAGTACTTC.

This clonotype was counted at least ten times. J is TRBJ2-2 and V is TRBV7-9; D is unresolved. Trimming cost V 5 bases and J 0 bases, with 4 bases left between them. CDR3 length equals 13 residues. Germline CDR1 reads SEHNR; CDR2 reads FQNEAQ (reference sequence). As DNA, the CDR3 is TGTGCCAGCAGCCGATCGAACACCGGGGAGCTGTTTTTT. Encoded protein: CASSRSNTGELFF.

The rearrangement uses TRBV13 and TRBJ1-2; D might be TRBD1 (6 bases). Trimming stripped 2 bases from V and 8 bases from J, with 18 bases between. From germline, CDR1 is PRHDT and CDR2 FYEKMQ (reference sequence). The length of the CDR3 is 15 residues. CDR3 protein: CASSLQGKELWGYTF. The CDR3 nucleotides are TGTGCCAGCAGCTTACAGGGGAAGGAGTTATGGGGCTACACCTTC.

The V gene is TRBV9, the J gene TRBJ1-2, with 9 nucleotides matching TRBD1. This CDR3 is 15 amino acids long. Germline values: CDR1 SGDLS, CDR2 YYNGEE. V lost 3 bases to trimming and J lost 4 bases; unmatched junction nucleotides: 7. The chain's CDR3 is CASSASSGQGYGYTF. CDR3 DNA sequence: TGTGCCAGCAGCGCTTCATCGGGACAGGGCTATGGCTACACCTTC.

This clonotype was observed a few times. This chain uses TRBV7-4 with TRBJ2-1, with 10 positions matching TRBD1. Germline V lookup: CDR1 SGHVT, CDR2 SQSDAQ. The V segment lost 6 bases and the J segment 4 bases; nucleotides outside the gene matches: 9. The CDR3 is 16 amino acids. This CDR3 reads CASSSRQGAGYNEQFF. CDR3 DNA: TGTGCCAGCAGTTCACGACAGGGGGCAGGGTACAATGAGCAGTTCTTC.

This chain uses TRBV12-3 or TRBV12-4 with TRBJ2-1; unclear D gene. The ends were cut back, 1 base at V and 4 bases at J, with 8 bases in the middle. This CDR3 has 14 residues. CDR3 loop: CASSLGALYNEQFF. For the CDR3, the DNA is TGTGCCAGCAGTTTAGGGGCCCTATACAATGAGCAGTTCTTC.

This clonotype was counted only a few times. The CDR3 DNA is TGTGCCAGCTGTTGTGGGGGGCAGGGAAGCCGCGAGCAGTACTTC. Its protein is CASCCGGQGSREQYF. The gene calls are TRBV27 and TRBJ2-7, with D perhaps matching TRBD1 or TRBD2 (6 bases each). CDR3 length equals 15 residues. V was pared by 8 bases and J by 6 bases, with 23 bases between. CDR1 and CDR2 (germline): MNHEY, SMNVEV (reference sequence).

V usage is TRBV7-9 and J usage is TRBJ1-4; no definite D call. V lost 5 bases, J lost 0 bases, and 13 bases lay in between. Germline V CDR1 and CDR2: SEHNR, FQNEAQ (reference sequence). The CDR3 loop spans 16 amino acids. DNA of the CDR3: TGTGCCAGCAGCCCAGCGGCTGGGCCAACTAATGAAAAACTGTTTTTT. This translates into CASSPAAGPTNEKLFF.

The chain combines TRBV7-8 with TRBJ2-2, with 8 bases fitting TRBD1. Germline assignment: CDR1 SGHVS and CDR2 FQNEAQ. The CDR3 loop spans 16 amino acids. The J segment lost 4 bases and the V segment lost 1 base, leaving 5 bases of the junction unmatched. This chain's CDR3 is CASSLVDRGSTGELFF. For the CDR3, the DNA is TGTGCCAGCAGCTTAGTCGACAGGGGTTCCACCGGGGAGCTGTTTTTT.

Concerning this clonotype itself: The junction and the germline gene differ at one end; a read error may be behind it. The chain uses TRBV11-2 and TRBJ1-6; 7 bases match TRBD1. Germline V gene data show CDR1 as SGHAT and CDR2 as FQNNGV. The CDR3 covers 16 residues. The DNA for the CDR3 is TGTGCCAGCAGCCCCGGACAGGAACGCATTAATGCACCCCTCCACTTT. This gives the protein CASSPGQERINAPLHF.

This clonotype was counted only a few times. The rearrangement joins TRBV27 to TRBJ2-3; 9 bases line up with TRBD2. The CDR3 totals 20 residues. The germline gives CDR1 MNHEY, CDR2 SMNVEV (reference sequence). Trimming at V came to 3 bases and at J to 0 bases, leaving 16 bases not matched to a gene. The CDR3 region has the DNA TGTGCCAGCAGTTTGGAGGGACTAGCCGGCTTCCATCCTAGCACAGATACGCAGTATTTT. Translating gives CASSLEGLAGFHPSTDTQYF.

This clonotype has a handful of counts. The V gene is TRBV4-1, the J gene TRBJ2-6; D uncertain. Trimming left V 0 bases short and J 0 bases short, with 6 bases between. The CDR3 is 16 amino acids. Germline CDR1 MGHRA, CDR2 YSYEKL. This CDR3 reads CASSQEIDSGANVLTF. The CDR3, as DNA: TGCGCCAGCAGCCAAGAAATCGACTCTGGGGCCAACGTCCTGACTTTC.

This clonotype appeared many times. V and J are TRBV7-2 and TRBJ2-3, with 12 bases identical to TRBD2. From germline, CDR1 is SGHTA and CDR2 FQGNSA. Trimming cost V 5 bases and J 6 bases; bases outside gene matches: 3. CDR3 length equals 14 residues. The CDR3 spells CASSPGTSGDTQYF. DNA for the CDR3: TGTGCCAGCAGCCCCGGGACTAGCGGGGATACGCAGTATTTT.

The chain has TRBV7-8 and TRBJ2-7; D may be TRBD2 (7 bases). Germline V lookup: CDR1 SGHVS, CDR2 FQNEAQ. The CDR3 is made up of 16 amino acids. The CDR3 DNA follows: TGTGCCAGCAGCTTAGCGCTCGGGGGGCCCTCCAGGGAGCTGTACGTC. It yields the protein CASSLALGGPSRELYV.

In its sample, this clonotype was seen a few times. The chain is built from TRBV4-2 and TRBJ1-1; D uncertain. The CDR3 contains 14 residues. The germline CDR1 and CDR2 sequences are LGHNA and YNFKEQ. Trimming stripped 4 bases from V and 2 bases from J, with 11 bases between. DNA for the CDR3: TGTGCCAGCAGCCTACCCTCCAGAAACACTGAAGCTTTCTTT. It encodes CASSLPSRNTEAFF.

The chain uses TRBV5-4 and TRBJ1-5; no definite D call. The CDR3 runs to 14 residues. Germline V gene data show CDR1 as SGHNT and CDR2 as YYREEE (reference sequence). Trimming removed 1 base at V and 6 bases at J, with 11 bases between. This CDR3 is CASSLSGSGQPQHF. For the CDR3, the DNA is TGTGCCAGCAGCTTGTCTGGGTCGGGTCAGCCCCAGCATTTT.

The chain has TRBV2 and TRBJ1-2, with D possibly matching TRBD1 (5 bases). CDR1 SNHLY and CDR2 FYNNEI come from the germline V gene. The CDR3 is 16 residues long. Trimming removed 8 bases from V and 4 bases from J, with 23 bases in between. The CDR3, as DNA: TGTGCCAGCCCCGGAGGGTTAGGTGGACAATTCTATGGCTACACCTTC. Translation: CASPGGLGGQFYGYTF.

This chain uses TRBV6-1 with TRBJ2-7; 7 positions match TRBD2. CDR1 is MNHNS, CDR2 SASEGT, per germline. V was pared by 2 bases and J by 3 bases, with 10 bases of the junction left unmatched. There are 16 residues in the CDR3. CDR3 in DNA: TGTGCCAGCAGTGAATCGGAGACTAGCTCGGGCTACGAGCAGTACTTC. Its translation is CASSESETSSGYEQYF.